This note documents a single TCR beta chain sequence. Its matching antigen is unknown. These data originate in a study of OX40 agonist ivuxolimab in advanced cancers. Looking at the study overall: All patients had ivuxolimab intravenously every 2 weeks at 0.01 to 10 mg/kg. Broader study findings: There were also nonresponders showing low normalized T-cell clonal expansion.

Produced via immunoSEQ multiplex PCR; TCRdb's table is partial and in-frame only. The repertoire consists of over 30,000 clones, with 80% to 85% occurring once and the leading ten covering less than 2%. Material: CD4+ or CD8+ T cells sorted from blood, obtained in a trial of the OX40 agonist ivuxolimab. The source of this sequence is an adult with an advanced solid tumor such as melanoma, head and neck, liver or kidney cancer.

For the CDR3, the DNA is TGTGCCAGCAGCTTAGGCCTCGGGGGGATTAGCTCCTACAATGAGCAGTTCTTC. It codes for CASSLGLGGISSYNEQFF. This sequence joins TRBV11-2 and TRBJ2-1; 7 bases agree with TRBD2. From germline, CDR1 is SGHAT and CDR2 FQNNGV. J gave up 0 bases and V 1 base, and 9 bases lay outside the gene matches. This CDR3 contains 18 residues.